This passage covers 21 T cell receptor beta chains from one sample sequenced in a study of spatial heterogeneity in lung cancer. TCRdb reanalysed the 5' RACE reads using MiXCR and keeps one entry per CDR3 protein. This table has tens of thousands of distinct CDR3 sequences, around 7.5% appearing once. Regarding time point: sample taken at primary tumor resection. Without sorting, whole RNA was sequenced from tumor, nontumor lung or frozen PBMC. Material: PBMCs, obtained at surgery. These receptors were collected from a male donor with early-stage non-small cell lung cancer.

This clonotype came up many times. The CDR3 here is CASSAEQGPSNYGYTF. The CDR3 DNA sequence: TGTGCCAGCAGCGCAGAACAGGGGCCAAGTAACTATGGCTACACCTTC. The gene calls are TRBV9 and TRBJ1-2, with 7 bases that match TRBD1. Trimming cost V 3 bases and J 1 base; bases outside gene matches: 9. CDR1 and CDR2 (germline): SGDLS, YYNGEE. This CDR3 contains 16 residues.

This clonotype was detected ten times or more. The CDR3 DNA sequence: TGTGCCAGCAGCTTACAGGGGCCGCGACTAGCGGGGGGTCGCGAGACCCAGTACTTC. Protein product: CASSLQGPRLAGGRETQYF. The chain uses TRBV7-3 and TRBJ2-5; TRBD2 matches 13 bases. The CDR3 sequence is 19 residues long. After removal of 2 bases from V and 5 bases from J, the junction contained 14 bases not matched to a gene. Per germline, CDR1 SGHTA and CDR2 FQGTGA.

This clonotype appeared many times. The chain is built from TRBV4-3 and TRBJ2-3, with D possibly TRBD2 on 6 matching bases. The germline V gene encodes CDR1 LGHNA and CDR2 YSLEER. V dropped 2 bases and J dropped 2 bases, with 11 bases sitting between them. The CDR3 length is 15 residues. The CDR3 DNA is TGCGCCAGCAGCCAACAAGGAGGGCCCACAGATACGCAGTATTTT. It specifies CASSQQGGPTDTQYF.

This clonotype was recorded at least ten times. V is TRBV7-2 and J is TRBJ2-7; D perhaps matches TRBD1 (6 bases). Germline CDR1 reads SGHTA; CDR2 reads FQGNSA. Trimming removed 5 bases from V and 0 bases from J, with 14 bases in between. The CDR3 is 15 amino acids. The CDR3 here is CASSPDRWSSYEQYF. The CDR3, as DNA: TGTGCCAGCAGCCCCGACAGGTGGAGCTCCTACGAGCAGTACTTC.

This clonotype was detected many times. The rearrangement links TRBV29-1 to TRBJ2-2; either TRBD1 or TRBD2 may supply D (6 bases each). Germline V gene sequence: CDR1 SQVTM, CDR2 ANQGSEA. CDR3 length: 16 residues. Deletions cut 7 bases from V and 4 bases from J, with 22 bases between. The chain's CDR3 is CSAGGEWGLSTGELFF. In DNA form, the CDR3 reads TGCAGCGCCGGAGGGGAATGGGGGCTATCCACCGGGGAGCTGTTTTTT.

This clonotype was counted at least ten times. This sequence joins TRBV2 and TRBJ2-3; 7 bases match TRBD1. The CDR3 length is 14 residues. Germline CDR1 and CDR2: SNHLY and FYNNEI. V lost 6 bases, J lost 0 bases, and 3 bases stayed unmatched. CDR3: CASSRDSSTDTQYF. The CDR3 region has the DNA TGTGCCAGCAGCCGGGACAGTAGCACAGATACGCAGTATTTT. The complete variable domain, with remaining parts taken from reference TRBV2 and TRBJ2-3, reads EPEVTQTPSHQVTQMGQEVILRCVPISNHLYFYWYRQILGQKVEFLVSFYNNEISEKSEIFDDQFSVERPDGSNFTLKIRSTKLEDSAMYFCASSRDSSTDTQYFGPGTRLTVL.

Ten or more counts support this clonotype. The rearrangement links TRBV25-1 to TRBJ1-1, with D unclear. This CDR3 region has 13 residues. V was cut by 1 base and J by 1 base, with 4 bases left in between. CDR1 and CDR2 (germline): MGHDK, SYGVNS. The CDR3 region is CASSELGNTEAFF. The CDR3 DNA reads TGTGCCAGCAGTGAATTAGGGAACACTGAAGCTTTCTTT. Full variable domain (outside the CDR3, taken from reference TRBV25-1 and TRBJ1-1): EADIYQTPRYLVIGTGKKITLECSQTMGHDKMYWYQQDPGMELHLIHYSYGVNSTEKGDLSSESTVSRIRTEHFPLTLESARPSHTSQYLCASSELGNTEAFFGQGTRLTVV.

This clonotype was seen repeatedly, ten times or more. The chain's CDR3 is CSVERVGANEKLFF. CDR3 in DNA: TGCAGCGTTGAAAGAGTCGGGGCTAATGAAAAACTGTTTTTT. V and J are TRBV29-1 and TRBJ1-4; D gene uncertain. V shed 2 bases and J shed 3 bases, with 10 bases lying between them. The CDR3 runs 14 residues. CDR1 is SQVTM and CDR2 is ANQGSEA in the germline V gene.

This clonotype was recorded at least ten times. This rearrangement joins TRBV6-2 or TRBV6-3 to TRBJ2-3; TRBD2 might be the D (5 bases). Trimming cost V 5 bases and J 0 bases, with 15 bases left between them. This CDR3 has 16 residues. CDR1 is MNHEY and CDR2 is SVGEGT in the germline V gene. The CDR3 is CASSRLRRTSTDTQYF. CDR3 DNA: TGTGCCAGCAGTCGCCTTAGGCGGACTAGCACAGATACGCAGTATTTT.

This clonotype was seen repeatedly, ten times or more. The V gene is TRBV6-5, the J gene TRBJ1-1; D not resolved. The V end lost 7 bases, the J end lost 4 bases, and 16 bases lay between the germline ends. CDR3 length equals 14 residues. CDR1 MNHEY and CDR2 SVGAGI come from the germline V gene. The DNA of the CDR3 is TGTGCCAGCACCGACACCGGGTGGGGCACTGAAGCTTTCTTT. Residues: CASTDTGWGTEAFF.

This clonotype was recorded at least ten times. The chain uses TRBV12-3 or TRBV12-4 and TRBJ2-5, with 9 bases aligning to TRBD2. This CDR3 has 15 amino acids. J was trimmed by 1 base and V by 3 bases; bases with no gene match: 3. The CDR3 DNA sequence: TGTGCCAGCAGTTTTCTAGCGGGGCCCCAAGAGACCCAGTACTTC. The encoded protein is CASSFLAGPQETQYF.

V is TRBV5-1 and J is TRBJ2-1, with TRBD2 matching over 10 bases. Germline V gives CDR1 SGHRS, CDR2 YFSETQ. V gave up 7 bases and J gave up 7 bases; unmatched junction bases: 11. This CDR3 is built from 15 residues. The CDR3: CASHATSSGSNEQFF. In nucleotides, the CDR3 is TGCGCCAGCCATGCCACCTCTAGCGGGAGTAATGAGCAGTTCTTC.

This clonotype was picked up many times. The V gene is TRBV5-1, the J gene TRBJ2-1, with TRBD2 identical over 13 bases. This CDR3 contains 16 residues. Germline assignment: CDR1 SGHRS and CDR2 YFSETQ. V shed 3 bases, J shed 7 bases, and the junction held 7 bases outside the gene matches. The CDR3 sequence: CASSSPGLAGNNEQFF. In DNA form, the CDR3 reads TGCGCCAGCAGCTCGCCGGGACTAGCGGGAAATAATGAGCAGTTCTTC.

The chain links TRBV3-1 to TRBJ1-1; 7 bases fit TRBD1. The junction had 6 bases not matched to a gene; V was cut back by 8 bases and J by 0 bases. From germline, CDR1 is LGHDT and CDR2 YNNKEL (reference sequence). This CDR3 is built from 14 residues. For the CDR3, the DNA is TGTGCCAGCGGGGACAGAGTAATGAACACTGAAGCTTTCTTT. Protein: CASGDRVMNTEAFF.

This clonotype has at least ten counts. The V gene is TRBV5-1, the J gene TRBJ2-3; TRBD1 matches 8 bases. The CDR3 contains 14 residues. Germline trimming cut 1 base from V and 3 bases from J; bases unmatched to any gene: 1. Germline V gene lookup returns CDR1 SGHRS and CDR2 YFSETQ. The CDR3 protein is CASSLQGATDTQYF. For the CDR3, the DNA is TGCGCCAGCAGCTTGCAGGGGGCAACAGATACGCAGTATTTT. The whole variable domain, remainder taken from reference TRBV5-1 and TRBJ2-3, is KAGVTQTPRYLIKTRGQQVTLSCSPISGHRSVSWYQQTPGQGLQFLFEYFSETQRNKGNFPGRFSGRQFSNSRSEMNVSTLELGDSALYLCASSLQGATDTQYFGPGTRLTVL.

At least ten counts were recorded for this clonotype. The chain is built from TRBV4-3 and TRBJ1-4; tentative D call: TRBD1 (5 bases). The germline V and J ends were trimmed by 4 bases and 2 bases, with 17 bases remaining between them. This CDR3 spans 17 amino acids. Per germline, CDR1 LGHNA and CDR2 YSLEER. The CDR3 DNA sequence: TGCGCCAGCAGCCGAGAAATTACGGGGGACACTAATGAAAAACTGTTTTTT. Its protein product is CASSREITGDTNEKLFF.

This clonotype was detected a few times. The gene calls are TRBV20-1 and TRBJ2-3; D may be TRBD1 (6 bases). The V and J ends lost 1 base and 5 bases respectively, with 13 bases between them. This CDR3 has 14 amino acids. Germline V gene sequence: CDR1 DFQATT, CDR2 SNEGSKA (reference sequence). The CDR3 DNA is TGCAGTGCTAGAGGGGGCAGGGGAAGAGATACGCAGTATTTT. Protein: CSARGGRGRDTQYF.

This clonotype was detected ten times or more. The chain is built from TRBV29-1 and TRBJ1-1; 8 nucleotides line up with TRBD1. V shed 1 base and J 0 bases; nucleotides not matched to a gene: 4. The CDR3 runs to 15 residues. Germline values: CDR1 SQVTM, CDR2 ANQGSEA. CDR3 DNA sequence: TGCAGCGTTGAAGGCGCAGGGGGCCTGAACACTGAAGCTTTCTTT. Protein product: CSVEGAGGLNTEAFF.

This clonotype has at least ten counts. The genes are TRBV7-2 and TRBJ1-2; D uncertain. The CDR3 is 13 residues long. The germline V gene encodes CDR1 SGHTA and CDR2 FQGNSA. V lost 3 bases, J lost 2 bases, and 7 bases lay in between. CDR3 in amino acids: CASSFDPNYGYTF. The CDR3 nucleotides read TGTGCCAGCAGCTTTGACCCAAACTATGGCTACACCTTC.

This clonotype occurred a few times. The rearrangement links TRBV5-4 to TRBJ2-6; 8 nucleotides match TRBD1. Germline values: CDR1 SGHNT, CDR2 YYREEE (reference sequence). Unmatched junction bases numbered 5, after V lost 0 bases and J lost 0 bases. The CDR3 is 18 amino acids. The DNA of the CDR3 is TGTGCCAGCAGCTTGGTCGGGACAGGAGTCTCTGGGGCCAACGTCCTGACTTTC. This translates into CASSLVGTGVSGANVLTF.

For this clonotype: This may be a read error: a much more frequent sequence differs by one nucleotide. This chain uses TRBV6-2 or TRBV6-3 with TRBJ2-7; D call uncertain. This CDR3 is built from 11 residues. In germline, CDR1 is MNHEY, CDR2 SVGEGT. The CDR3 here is CVSSLSYEQYF. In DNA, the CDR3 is TGTGTCAGCAGCCTCTCCTACGAGCAGTACTTC.